This T cell receptor beta chain originates from a study of blood T cell repertoires in COVID-19. The overall study: The United States, Italy and Spain provided the acute and convalescent COVID-19 samples.

The CDR3 runs 12 residues. As handled by the study authors: Reference gene primers were amplified, and this amplification served to estimate nucleated cell counts. Here immunoSEQ multiplex PCR was the method, and the copy in TCRdb shows in-frame clones only, minus some. The V and J calls and clone size come from that table; D and trimming were worked out from the DNA. The sample shows 85,000 to 130,000 clones, approximately 86% of them seen only once. The study drew participants aged about 18 to 90 years from about two dozen US areas. Sequenced material: PBMCs or T cells enriched from blood (not recorded which). The chain carries TRBV12-2 and TRBJ2-5; the table assigns TRBD2, which was not confirmed against the DNA. TRBV12-2 is marked as a pseudogene. The TCR originated in a woman aged 50 to 60 who had recovered from COVID-19. Written as DNA, the CDR3 is TGTGCAAGTCGCATAAACCAAGAGACCCAGTACTTC. It specifies CASRINQETQYF.